This T cell receptor beta chain was recovered during a study of blood T cell repertoires in COVID-19. Study-level background: Researchers got acute and convalescent COVID-19 samples from the United States, Italy and Spain.

The assay was immunoSEQ multiplex PCR, and TCRdb's table has in-frame clones only and misses some. The sample lists around 44,000 clones, about 90% seen once, with 9.5% to 15% in the top ten. This CDR3 is 14 amino acids long. V was clipped by 2 bases and J by 5 bases; unmatched bases: 3. Per germline, CDR1 KGHDR and CDR2 SFDVKD. This receptor was taken from a human donor in a cohort sampled during active COVID-19. V gene TRBV24-1 combines with J gene TRBJ1-2; 8 bases fit TRBD1. Specimen: peripheral blood. The CDR3 reads CATSDYTGGYGYTF. CDR3 sequence (DNA): TGTGCCACCAGTGATTATACAGGGGGATATGGCTACACCTTC.